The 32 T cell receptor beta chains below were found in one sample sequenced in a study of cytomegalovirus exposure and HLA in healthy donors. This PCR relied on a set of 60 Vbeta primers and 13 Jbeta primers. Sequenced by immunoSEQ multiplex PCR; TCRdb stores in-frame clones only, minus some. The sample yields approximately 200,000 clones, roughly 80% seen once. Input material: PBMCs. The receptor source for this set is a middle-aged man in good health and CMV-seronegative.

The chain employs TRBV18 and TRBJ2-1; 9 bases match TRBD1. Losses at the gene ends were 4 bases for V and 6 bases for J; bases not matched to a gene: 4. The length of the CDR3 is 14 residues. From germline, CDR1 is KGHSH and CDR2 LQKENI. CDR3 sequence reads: CASSLQDRGNEQFF. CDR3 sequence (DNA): TGTGCCAGCTCACTACAGGACAGGGGCAATGAGCAGTTCTTC.

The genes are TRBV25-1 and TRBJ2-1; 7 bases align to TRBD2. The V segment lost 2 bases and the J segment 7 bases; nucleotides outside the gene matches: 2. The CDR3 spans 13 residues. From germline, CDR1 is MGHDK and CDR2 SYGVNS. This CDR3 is CASSERGENEQFF. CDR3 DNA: TGTGCCAGCAGTGAACGGGGGGAAAATGAGCAGTTCTTC.

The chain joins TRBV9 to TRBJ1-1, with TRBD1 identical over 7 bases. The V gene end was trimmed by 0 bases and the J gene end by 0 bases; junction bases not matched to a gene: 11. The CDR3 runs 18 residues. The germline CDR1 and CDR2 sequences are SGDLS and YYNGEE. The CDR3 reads CASSVGPPSGQLNTEAFF. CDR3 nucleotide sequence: TGTGCCAGCAGCGTAGGACCCCCCTCGGGACAGCTGAACACTGAAGCTTTCTTT.

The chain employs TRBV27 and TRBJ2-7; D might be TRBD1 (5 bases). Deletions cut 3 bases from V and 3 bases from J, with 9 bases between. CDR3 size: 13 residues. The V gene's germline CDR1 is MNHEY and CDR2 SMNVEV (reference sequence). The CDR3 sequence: CASSFQGNYEQYF. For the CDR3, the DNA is TGTGCCAGCAGTTTCCAGGGTAACTACGAGCAGTACTTC.

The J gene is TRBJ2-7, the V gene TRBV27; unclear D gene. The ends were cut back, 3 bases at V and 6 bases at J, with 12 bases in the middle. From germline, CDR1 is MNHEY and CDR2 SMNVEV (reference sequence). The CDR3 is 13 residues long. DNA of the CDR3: TGTGCCAGCAGTTTTGTCGGTCCTGGCGAGCAGTACTTC. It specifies CASSFVGPGEQYF.

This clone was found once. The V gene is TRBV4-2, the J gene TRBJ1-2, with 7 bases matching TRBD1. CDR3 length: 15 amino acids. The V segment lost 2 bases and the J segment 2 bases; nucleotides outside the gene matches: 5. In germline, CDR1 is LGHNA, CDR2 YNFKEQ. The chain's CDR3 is CASSQSGQANYGYTF. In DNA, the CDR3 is TGTGCCAGCAGCCAATCCGGACAGGCGAACTATGGCTACACCTTC.

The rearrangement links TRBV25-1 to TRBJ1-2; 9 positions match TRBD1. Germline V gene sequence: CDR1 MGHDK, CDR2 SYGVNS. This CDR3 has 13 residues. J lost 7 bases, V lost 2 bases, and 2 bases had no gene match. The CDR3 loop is CASSEGDRVGYTF. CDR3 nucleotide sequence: TGTGCCAGCAGTGAAGGGGACAGGGTTGGCTACACCTTC.

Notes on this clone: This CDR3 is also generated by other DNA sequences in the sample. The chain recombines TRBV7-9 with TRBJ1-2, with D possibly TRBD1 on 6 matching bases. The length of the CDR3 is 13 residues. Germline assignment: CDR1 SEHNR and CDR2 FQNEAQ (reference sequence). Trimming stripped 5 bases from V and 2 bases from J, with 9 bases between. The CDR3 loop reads CASSPGQNYGYTF. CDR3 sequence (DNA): TGTGCCAGCAGCCCCGGACAGAACTATGGCTACACCTTC.

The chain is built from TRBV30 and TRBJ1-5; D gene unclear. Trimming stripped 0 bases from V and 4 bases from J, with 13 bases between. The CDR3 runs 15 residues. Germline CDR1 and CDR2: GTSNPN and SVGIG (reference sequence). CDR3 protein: CAWSVVTAGNQPQHF. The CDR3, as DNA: TGTGCCTGGAGTGTAGTCACGGCGGGGAATCAGCCCCAGCATTTT.

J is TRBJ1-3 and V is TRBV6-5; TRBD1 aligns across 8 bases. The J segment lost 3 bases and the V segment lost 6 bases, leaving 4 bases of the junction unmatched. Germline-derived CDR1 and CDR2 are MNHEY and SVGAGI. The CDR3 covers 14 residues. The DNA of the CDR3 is TGTGCCAGCAGCCAGGGGGCAGTTGGAAACACCATATATTTT. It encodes CASSQGAVGNTIYF.

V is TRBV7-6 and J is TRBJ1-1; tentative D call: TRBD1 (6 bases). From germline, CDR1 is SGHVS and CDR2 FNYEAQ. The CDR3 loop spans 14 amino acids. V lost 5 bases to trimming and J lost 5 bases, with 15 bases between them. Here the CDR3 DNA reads TGTGCCAGCAGCGTCAGGGGAGTTGGAACTGAAGCTTTCTTT. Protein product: CASSVRGVGTEAFF. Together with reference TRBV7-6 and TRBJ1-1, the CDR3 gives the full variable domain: GAGVSQSPRYKVTKRGQDVALRCDPISGHVSLYWYRQALGQGPEFLTYFNYEAQQDKSGLPNDRFSAERPEGSISTLTIQRTEQRDSAMYRCASSVRGVGTEAFFGQGTRLTVV.

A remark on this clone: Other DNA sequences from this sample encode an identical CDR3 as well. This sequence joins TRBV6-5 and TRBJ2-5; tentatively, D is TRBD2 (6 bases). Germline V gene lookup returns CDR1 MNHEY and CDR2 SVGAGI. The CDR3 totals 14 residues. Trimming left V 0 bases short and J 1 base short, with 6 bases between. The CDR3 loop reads CASSYSGGQETQYF. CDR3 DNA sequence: TGTGCCAGCAGTTACTCGGGGGGCCAAGAGACCCAGTACTTC.

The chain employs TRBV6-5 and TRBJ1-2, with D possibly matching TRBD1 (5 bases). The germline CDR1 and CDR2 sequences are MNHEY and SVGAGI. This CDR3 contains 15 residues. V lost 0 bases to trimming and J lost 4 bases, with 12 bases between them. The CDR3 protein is CASSYSIDGGYGYTF. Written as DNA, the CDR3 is TGTGCCAGCAGTTACTCGATCGACGGGGGCTATGGCTACACCTTC.

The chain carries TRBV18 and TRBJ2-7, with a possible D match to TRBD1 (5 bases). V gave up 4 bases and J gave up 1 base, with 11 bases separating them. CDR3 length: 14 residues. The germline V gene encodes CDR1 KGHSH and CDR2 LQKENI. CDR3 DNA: TGTGCCAGCTCACTCGGTCCAGGGTCCTACGAGCAGTACTTC. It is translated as CASSLGPGSYEQYF.

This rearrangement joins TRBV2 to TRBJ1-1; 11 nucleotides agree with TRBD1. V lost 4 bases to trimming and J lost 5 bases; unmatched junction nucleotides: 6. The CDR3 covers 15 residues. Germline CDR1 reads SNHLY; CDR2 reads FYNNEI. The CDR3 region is CASSGTGGARTEAFF. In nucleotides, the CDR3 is TGTGCCAGCAGTGGGACAGGGGGCGCTAGGACTGAAGCTTTCTTT.

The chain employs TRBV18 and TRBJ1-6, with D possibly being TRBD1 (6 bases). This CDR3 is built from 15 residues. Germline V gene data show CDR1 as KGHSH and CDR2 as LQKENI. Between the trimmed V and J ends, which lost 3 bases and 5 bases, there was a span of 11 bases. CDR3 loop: CASSPSRQDNSPLHF. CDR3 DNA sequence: TGTGCCAGCTCACCGAGTAGACAGGATAATTCACCCCTCCACTTT.

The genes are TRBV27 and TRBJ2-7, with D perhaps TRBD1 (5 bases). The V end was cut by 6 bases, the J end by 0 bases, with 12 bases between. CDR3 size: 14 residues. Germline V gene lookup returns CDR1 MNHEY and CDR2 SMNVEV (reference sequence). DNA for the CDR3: TGTGCCAGCAGGGTGGACACCAGCTCCTACGAGCAGTACTTC. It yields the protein CASRVDTSSYEQYF.

In nucleotides, the CDR3 is TGTGCCAGCAGCTTAGCAGACGGACAGGATGGCTACACCTTC. Residues: CASSLADGQDGYTF. The rearrangement uses TRBV7-9 and TRBJ1-2; 7 positions match TRBD1. The CDR3 consists of 14 residues. V was clipped by 0 bases and J by 6 bases; unmatched bases: 4. Per the germline V gene, CDR1 is SEHNR and CDR2 is FQNEAQ (reference sequence).

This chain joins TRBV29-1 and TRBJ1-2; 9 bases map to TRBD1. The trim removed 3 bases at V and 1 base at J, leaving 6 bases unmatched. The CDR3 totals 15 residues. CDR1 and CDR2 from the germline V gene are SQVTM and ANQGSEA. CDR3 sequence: CSVDPQGAINYGYTF. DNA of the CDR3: TGCAGCGTTGATCCACAGGGGGCTATTAACTATGGCTACACCTTC.

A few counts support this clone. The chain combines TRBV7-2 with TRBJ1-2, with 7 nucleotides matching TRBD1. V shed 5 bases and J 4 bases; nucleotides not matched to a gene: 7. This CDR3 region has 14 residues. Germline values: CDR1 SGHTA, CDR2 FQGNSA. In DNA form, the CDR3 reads TGTGCCAGCAGCCCCCGGGGACAGCCCTATGGCTACACCTTC. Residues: CASSPRGQPYGYTF.

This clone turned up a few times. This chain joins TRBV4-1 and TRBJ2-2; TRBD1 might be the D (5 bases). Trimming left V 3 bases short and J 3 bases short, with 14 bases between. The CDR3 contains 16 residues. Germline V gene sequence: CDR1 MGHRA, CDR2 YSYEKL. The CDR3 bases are TGCGCCAGCAGCCACTATGGTCTAGGGGACACCGGGGAGCTGTTTTTT. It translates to CASSHYGLGDTGELFF.

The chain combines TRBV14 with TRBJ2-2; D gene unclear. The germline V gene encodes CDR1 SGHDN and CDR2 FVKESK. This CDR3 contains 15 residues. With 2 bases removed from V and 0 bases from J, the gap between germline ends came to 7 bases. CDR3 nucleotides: TGTGCCAGCAGCCAAACTATCTCGAACACCGGGGAGCTGTTTTTT. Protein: CASSQTISNTGELFF.

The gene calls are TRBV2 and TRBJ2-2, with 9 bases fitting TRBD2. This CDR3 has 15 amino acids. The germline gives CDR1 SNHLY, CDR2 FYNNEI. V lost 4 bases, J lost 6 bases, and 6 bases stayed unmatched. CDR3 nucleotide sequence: TGTGCCAGCAGTGCTGGACTAGCGAAGGCCGGGGAGCTGTTTTTT. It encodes CASSAGLAKAGELFF.

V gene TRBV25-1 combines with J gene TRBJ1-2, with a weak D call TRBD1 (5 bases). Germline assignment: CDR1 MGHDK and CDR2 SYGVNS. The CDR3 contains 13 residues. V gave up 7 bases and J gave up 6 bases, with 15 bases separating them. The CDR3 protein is CASNGQGGHGYTF. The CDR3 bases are TGTGCCAGCAACGGCCAGGGTGGGCATGGCTACACCTTC.

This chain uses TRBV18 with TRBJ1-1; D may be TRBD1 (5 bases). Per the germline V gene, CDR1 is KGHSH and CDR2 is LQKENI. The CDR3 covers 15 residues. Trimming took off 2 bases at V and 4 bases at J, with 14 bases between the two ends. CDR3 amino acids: CASSPAGGGSTEAFF. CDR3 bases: TGTGCCAGCTCACCAGCCGGGGGAGGGAGCACTGAAGCTTTCTTT.

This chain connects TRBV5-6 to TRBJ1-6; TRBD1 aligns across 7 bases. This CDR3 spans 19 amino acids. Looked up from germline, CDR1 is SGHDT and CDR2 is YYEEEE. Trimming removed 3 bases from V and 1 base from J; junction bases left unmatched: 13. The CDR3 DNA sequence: TGTGCCAGCAGCTGGAGGACTGCGACAGGGAGGTCCTATAATTCACCCCTCCACTTT. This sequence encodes CASSWRTATGRSYNSPLHF.

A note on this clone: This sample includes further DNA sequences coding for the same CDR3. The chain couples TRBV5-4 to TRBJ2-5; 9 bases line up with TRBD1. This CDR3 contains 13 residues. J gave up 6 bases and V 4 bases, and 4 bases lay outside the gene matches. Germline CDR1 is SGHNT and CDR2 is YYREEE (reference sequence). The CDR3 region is CASSLQGAKTQYF. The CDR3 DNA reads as TGTGCCAGCAGCCTACAGGGGGCCAAGACCCAGTACTTC.

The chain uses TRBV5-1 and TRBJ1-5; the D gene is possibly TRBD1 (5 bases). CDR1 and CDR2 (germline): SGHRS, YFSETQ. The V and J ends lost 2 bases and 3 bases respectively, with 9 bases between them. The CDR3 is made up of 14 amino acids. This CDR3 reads CASSLGGANQPQHF. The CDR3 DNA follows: TGCGCCAGCAGCTTAGGTGGGGCCAATCAGCCCCAGCATTTT.

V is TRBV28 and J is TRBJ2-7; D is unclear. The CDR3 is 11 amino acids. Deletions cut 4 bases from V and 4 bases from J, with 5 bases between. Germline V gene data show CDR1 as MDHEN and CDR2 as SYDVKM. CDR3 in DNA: TGTGCCAGCAGTTCTAATTACGAGCAGTACTTC. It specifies CASSSNYEQYF.

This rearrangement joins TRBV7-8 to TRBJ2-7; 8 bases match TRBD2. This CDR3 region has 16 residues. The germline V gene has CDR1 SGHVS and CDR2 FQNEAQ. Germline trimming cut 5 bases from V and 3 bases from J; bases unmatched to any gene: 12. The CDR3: CASSPRSPGLVYEQYF. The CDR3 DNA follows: TGTGCCAGCAGCCCTCGCTCCCCGGGACTAGTCTACGAGCAGTACTTC.

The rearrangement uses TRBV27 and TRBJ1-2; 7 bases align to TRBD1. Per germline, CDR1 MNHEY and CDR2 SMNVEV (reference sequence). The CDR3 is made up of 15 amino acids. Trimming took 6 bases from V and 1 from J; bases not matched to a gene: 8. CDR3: CASRPKQGFNYGYTF. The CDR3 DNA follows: TGTGCCAGCAGACCTAAACAGGGGTTTAACTATGGCTACACCTTC.

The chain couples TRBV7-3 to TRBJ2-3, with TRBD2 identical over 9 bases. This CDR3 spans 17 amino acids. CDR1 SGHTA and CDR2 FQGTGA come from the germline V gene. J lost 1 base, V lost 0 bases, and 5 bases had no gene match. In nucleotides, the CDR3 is TGTGCCAGCAGCTTAACAGCAGCGGGAGGAGGCACAGATACGCAGTATTTT. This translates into CASSLTAAGGGTDTQYF.